A single T cell receptor (beta chain) is shown here with its context. Original handling: Estimation of nucleated cell counts was performed using reference gene primer amplification. The assay was immunoSEQ multiplex PCR, and TCRdb's table has in-frame clones only and misses some. D and trimming come from the DNA, and the V and J calls and clone size come from that table. Among roughly 430,000 clones, around 90% were seen once, and the ten largest hold around 1.9%. The data originate from a study of blood T cell repertoires in COVID-19. Across the study: PBMCs, B-cell-depleted T cells, or T cells provided the cDNA or gDNA that made up the material.

Participants, about 18 to 90 years old, spanned around 25 US areas. Which cohort a participant joined came from the clinical history participants gave. CDR1 and CDR2 from the germline V gene are SGHDN and FVKESK. J gave up 7 bases and V 4 bases, and 17 bases lay outside the gene matches. The CDR3 length is 17 residues. This clonotype was sampled from a woman aged 40 to 49 with acute COVID-19. Sequencing was performed on PBMCs or T cells enriched from blood (not recorded which). The gene calls are TRBV14 and TRBJ1-2, with 8 bases matching TRBD1. The CDR3 is CASSLLRVAGGIGGYTF. Written as DNA, the CDR3 is TGTGCCAGCAGCCTTCTTAGGGTCGCAGGGGGCATCGGTGGCTACACCTTC.